This TCR beta chain was sequenced during a study of cytomegalovirus exposure and HLA in healthy donors. Germline V gene data show CDR1 as MGHRA and CDR2 as YSYEKL. The CDR3 covers 16 residues. Trimming removed 0 bases from V and 8 bases from J, with 19 bases in between. Turning to this clone: Its antigen is unidentified.

Whole-study findings and limits: Researchers counted some 150 TCR beta chains as cytomegalovirus-associated.

TCRdb's copy holds only in-frame clones and misses some; the assay was immunoSEQ multiplex PCR. In the table there are 100,000 to 130,000 clones, approximately 85% of which are singletons. The gene calls are TRBV4-1 and TRBJ1-2; D is ambiguous. The sequence was collected from a woman between 18 and 29 years old in good health and CMV-seronegative. The sample was PBMCs. The CDR3 nucleotides read TGCGCCAGCAGCCAAGAGGAGGGCAGGTCGGCCTTCGGCTACACCTTC. Translating gives CASSQEEGRSAFGYTF.